Following are 13 T cell receptor beta chains from one sample sequenced in a study of control samples from healthy donors and cancer patients. This table comes from immunoSEQ multiplex PCR, and its TCRdb copy is limited to in-frame clones, with some not included. The data hold tens of thousands of clones, with over 75% observed a single time. Sequencing was done on a sample of blood. These receptors were obtained from a woman between 50 and 59 years old in good health.

V is TRBV9 and J is TRBJ1-2, with 7 bases matching TRBD1. Germline V gene lookup returns CDR1 SGDLS and CDR2 YYNGEE. V shed 0 bases, J shed 1 base, and the junction held 9 bases outside the gene matches. The CDR3 is made up of 17 amino acids. In DNA, the CDR3 is TGTGCCAGCAGCGTAGGAGGGATCGGACAGGTTAACTATGGCTACACCTTC. Protein product: CASSVGGIGQVNYGYTF. Full variable domain (remainder filled in from reference TRBV9 and TRBJ1-2): DSGVTQTPKHLITATGQRVTLRCSPRSGDLSVYWYQQSLDQGLQFLIQYYNGEERAKGNILERFSAQQFPDLHSELNLSSLELGDSALYFCASSVGGIGQVNYGYTFGSGTRLTVV.

The chain's CDR3 is CASSLGRQETQYF. In DNA form, the CDR3 reads TGTGCCAGCAGCTTAGGACGGCAAGAGACCCAGTACTTC. The chain combines TRBV7-3 with TRBJ2-5; unclear D gene. The V end lost 2 bases, the J end lost 2 bases, and 6 bases lay between the germline ends. The CDR3 is 13 amino acids. CDR1 SGHTA and CDR2 FQGTGA come from the germline V gene.

The V and J genes are TRBV4-1 and TRBJ2-3; 7 positions agree with TRBD2. Trimming removed 4 bases from V and 5 bases from J; junction bases left unmatched: 18. Germline CDR1 is MGHRA and CDR2 is YSYEKL. This CDR3 region has 18 residues. The CDR3 sequence is CASSLSTWGGGRGDTQYF. The CDR3 region has the DNA TGCGCCAGCAGCCTCTCGACTTGGGGTGGCGGGAGAGGAGATACGCAGTATTTT.

V usage is TRBV2 and J usage is TRBJ2-7; 10 nucleotides match TRBD1. The ends lost 4 bases at V and 3 bases at J; junction bases unmatched: 3. CDR1 is SNHLY and CDR2 is FYNNEI in the germline V gene. The CDR3 is 14 amino acids. The CDR3 coding sequence is TGTGCCAGCAGTGCTCGGACAGGGGGCTACGAGCAGTACTTC. This encodes CASSARTGGYEQYF. The full variable domain, completed using reference TRBV2 and TRBJ2-7, is EPEVTQTPSHQVTQMGQEVILRCVPISNHLYFYWYRQILGQKVEFLVSFYNNEISEKSEIFDDQFSVERPDGSNFTLKIRSTKLEDSAMYFCASSARTGGYEQYFGPGTRLTVT.

CDR3 bases: TGCAGTGCTAGTAGTCTAGCTGGGGTGTGGCTGGGAGATACGCAGTATTTT. Translated: CSASSLAGVWLGDTQYF. This rearrangement joins TRBV20-1 to TRBJ2-3, with D maybe TRBD2 (5 bases). The V end lost 3 bases, the J end lost 5 bases, and 24 bases lay between the germline ends. Germline V gene sequence: CDR1 DFQATT, CDR2 SNEGSKA (reference sequence). The CDR3 sequence is 17 residues long.

This chain connects TRBV4-2 to TRBJ1-2; 8 bases agree with TRBD1. The CDR3 totals 15 residues. Germline V gene sequence: CDR1 LGHNA, CDR2 YNFKEQ. Germline trimming cut 3 bases from V and 2 bases from J; bases unmatched to any gene: 5. The CDR3 is CASSQGRGPNYGYTF. The CDR3, as DNA: TGTGCCAGCAGCCAGGGCAGGGGGCCGAACTATGGCTACACCTTC.

The rearrangement uses TRBV5-1 and TRBJ2-6; TRBD1 matches at 11 bases. The germline CDR1 and CDR2 sequences are SGHRS and YFSETQ. The V segment lost 1 base and the J segment 1 base; nucleotides outside the gene matches: 4. The CDR3 has 18 residues. The CDR3 spells CASSLMGQGESGANVLTF. CDR3 coding DNA: TGCGCCAGCAGCTTGATGGGACAGGGGGAATCTGGGGCCAACGTCCTGACTTTC.

The rearrangement links TRBV11-3 to TRBJ2-5, with 7 bases lining up with TRBD2. This CDR3 is 13 amino acids long. Germline CDR1 reads SGHNT; CDR2 reads YENEEA. The junction had 6 bases not matched to a gene; V was cut back by 2 bases and J by 9 bases. The CDR3 DNA sequence: TGTGCCAGCAGCTTAAGCCTAGCGGTGCCCCAGTACTTC. This sequence encodes CASSLSLAVPQYF. The full variable domain, its missing parts supplied by reference TRBV11-3 and TRBJ2-5, is EAGVVQSPRYKIIEKKQPVAFWCNPISGHNTLYWYLQNLGQGPELLIRYENEEAVDDSQLPKDRFSAERLKGVDSTLKIQPAELGDSAVYLCASSLSLAVPQYFGPGTRLLVL.

This clone was seen only once. This chain links TRBV11-2 with TRBJ1-4; TRBD1 is a possible D gene (6 bases). This CDR3 region has 16 residues. The V gene's germline CDR1 is SGHAT and CDR2 FQNNGV. V gave up 3 bases and J gave up 1 base, with 12 bases separating them. CDR3 DNA sequence: TGTGCCAGCAGCTTCGGAGGGGGAGGAACTAATGAAAAACTGTTTTTT. Protein: CASSFGGGGTNEKLFF.

The chain employs TRBV29-1 and TRBJ2-7; TRBD2 agrees at 9 bases. This CDR3 contains 16 residues. Trimming removed 4 bases from V and 6 bases from J; junction bases left unmatched: 16. From germline, CDR1 is SQVTM and CDR2 ANQGSEA. This CDR3 is CSVVDSGRGGAGEQYF. The CDR3 DNA sequence: TGCAGCGTTGTGGATAGCGGGAGAGGAGGTGCGGGCGAGCAGTACTTC.

The CDR3 spells CASSFLAGGYNEQFF. The CDR3 DNA follows: TGTGCCAGCAGTTTTCTAGCGGGAGGGTACAATGAGCAGTTCTTC. The chain links TRBV6-5 to TRBJ2-1, with 12 positions matching TRBD2. This CDR3 has 15 residues. CDR1 MNHEY and CDR2 SVGAGI come from the germline V gene. Losses at the gene ends were 4 bases for V and 4 bases for J; bases not matched to a gene: 2.

This clone was seen just once. This chain uses TRBV7-9 with TRBJ2-1; the D gene is possibly TRBD1 (5 bases). V was pared by 5 bases and J by 7 bases, with 9 bases between. This CDR3 region has 12 residues. CDR1 is SEHNR and CDR2 is FQNEAQ in the germline V gene (reference sequence). In DNA, the CDR3 is TGTGCCAGCAGCCAGGGAACAAATGAGCAGTTCTTC. Its translation is CASSQGTNEQFF.

The chain has TRBV14 and TRBJ2-5; D remains unclear. Germline V gene sequence: CDR1 SGHDN, CDR2 FVKESK. This CDR3 has 14 residues. V was clipped by 0 bases and J by 4 bases, with 9 bases between them. CDR3 amino acids: CASSQEKGRETQYF. The CDR3 nucleotides are TGTGCCAGCAGCCAAGAAAAAGGGCGAGAGACCCAGTACTTC.